This is a list of T cell receptor beta chains from one sample in a study of blood T cell repertoires in COVID-19. Some clones are missing from TCRdb's copy, which holds only in-frame ones; the method was immunoSEQ multiplex PCR. The sample shows 100,000 to 150,000 clones, more than 75% of them seen only once. The material sequenced was peripheral blood. The receptors shown here come from a human donor in a cohort sampled during active COVID-19. The CDR3 runs from the conserved cysteine through the conserved F or W. The order of the fields is clone size, D gene, J gene, V gene, CDR3 DNA, CDR3 protein. The D gene is left open where the match is weak. Size values are once, few and many counts, or a class for expanded clones, and some rows have none.

clone size: NA; D gene: TRBD1; J gene: TRBJ1-2; V gene: TRBV4-2; CDR3 DNA: TGTGCCAGCAGCCAAGAATTACAGGGGAATGGCTACACCTTC; CDR3 protein: CASSQELQGNGYTF
clone size: NA; D gene: NA; J gene: TRBJ2-1; V gene: TRBV5-1; CDR3 DNA: TGCGCCAGCAGCTTGCGGGGTAGCGGACCCAGGAGGAGCAATGAGCAGTTCTTC; CDR3 protein: CASSLRGSGPRRSNEQFF
clone size: few; D gene: NA; J gene: TRBJ1-5; V gene: TRBV10-2; CDR3 DNA: TGCGCCAGCAGTGACAGGAGGGGCGATGGCAATCAGCCCCAGCATTTT; CDR3 protein: CASSDRRGDGNQPQHF
clone size: NA; D gene: TRBD2; J gene: TRBJ2-3; V gene: TRBV6-1; CDR3 DNA: TGTGCCAGCAGTGAAGTTTGGGGGGGGGTAGATACGCAGTATTTT; CDR3 protein: CASSEVWGGVDTQYF
clone size: NA; D gene: TRBD1; J gene: TRBJ1-1; V gene: TRBV28; CDR3 DNA: TGTGCCAGCAGTCCCCCTGACAGGGTCGGCACTGAAGCTTTCTTT; CDR3 protein: CASSPPDRVGTEAFF
clone size: NA; D gene: TRBD1; J gene: TRBJ1-2; V gene: TRBV6-2/TRBV6-3; CDR3 DNA: TGTGCCAGCAGTGGGGGACAGGGCCACTATGGCTACACCTTC; CDR3 protein: CASSGGQGHYGYTF
clone size: once; D gene: TRBD1; J gene: TRBJ2-1; V gene: TRBV5-4; CDR3 DNA: TGTGCCAGCAGCTTGGGACAGGGGGGCTCCTACAATGAGCAGTTCTTC; CDR3 protein: CASSLGQGGSYNEQFF
clone size: NA; D gene: TRBD2; J gene: TRBJ2-3; V gene: TRBV9; CDR3 DNA: TGTGCCAGCAGCAGGAGCGGGGCTAGCACAGATACGCAGTATTTT; CDR3 protein: CASSRSGASTDTQYF
clone size: NA; D gene: NA; J gene: TRBJ2-7; V gene: TRBV6-2/TRBV6-3; CDR3 DNA: TGTGCCAGCAGCCGGTCAGGGCGCTATACCGACGAGCAGTACTTC; CDR3 protein: CASSRSGRYTDEQYF
clone size: NA; D gene: TRBD2; J gene: TRBJ2-7; V gene: TRBV5-5; CDR3 DNA: TGTGCCAGCTTTCCAACCGGGACTAGCGGGAGGGCTTCGTACTTC; CDR3 protein: CASFPTGTSGRASYF
clone size: NA; D gene: TRBD1; J gene: TRBJ1-4; V gene: TRBV7-2; CDR3 DNA: TGTGCCAGCAGCGGGGGACAGCGGGGGTCAGAAAAACTGTTTTTT; CDR3 protein: CASSGGQRGSEKLFF
clone size: NA; D gene: TRBD2; J gene: TRBJ2-1; V gene: TRBV6-5; CDR3 DNA: TGTGCCAGCAGCCCCGGACTAGCGGAGTACAATGAGCAGTTCTTC; CDR3 protein: CASSPGLAEYNEQFF
clone size: NA; D gene: TRBD2; J gene: TRBJ2-1; V gene: TRBV11-2; CDR3 DNA: TGTGCCAGCAGCCTCACTTTAGCGGGAGTCGTCAATGAGCAGTTCTTC; CDR3 protein: CASSLTLAGVVNEQFF
clone size: NA; D gene: TRBD1; J gene: TRBJ1-6; V gene: TRBV5-4; CDR3 DNA: TGTGCCAGCAGCGTTGACAGGGCGAATTCACCCCTCCACTTT; CDR3 protein: CASSVDRANSPLHF
clone size: NA; D gene: NA; J gene: TRBJ2-7; V gene: TRBV7-2; CDR3 DNA: TGTGCCAGCAGCCTAACCCGATCCCCGATCTTC; CDR3 protein: CASSLTRSPIF
clone size: many; D gene: NA; J gene: TRBJ1-3; V gene: TRBV19; CDR3 DNA: TGTGCCAGTAGTTCCCGACAGGACAGCTCTGGAAACACCATATATTTT; CDR3 protein: CASSSRQDSSGNTIYF
clone size: NA; D gene: TRBD2; J gene: TRBJ2-1; V gene: TRBV4-1; CDR3 DNA: TGCGCCAGCAGCCAAGAGGGGGCTAGCGGGTCGAATGAGCAGTTCTTC; CDR3 protein: CASSQEGASGSNEQFF
clone size: few; D gene: NA; J gene: TRBJ2-2; V gene: TRBV10-3; CDR3 DNA: TGTGCCACCTTTAACATGGAGGACGGGGAGCTGTTTTTT; CDR3 protein: CATFNMEDGELFF
clone size: NA; D gene: NA; J gene: TRBJ1-4; V gene: TRBV6-5; CDR3 DNA: TGTGCCAGCACCCCCCGACAGGCAACTAATGAAAAACTGTTTTTT; CDR3 protein: CASTPRQATNEKLFF
clone size: NA; D gene: TRBD1; J gene: TRBJ1-2; V gene: TRBV27; CDR3 DNA: TGTGCCAGCAGTTACCGGGACAGGGATCCTCTCGGCTACACCTTC; CDR3 protein: CASSYRDRDPLGYTF
clone size: NA; D gene: NA; J gene: TRBJ2-3; V gene: TRBV11-2; CDR3 DNA: TGTGCCAGCAGCTTTTTAGCCCTCACAGATACGCAGTATTTT; CDR3 protein: CASSFLALTDTQYF
clone size: NA; D gene: NA; J gene: TRBJ2-2; V gene: TRBV3-1/TRBV3-2; CDR3 DNA: TGTGCCAGCAGCCCCTTTCGCGGGATCCCCGGGGAGCTGTTTTTT; CDR3 protein: CASSPFRGIPGELFF
clone size: NA; D gene: TRBD1; J gene: TRBJ2-3; V gene: TRBV19; CDR3 DNA: TGTGCCAGTAGTACCCCGACAGGGCAACTCCGTACGCAGTATTTT; CDR3 protein: CASSTPTGQLRTQYF
clone size: NA; D gene: TRBD2; J gene: TRBJ2-1; V gene: TRBV5-5; CDR3 DNA: TGTGCCAGCAGCTTGACTAGCGGGAGAATCGGCAATGAGCAGTTCTTC; CDR3 protein: CASSLTSGRIGNEQFF
clone size: NA; D gene: NA; J gene: TRBJ1-5; V gene: TRBV23-1; CDR3 DNA: TGCGCCAGCAGTCGGCGCTGGGCCAATCAGCCCCAGCATTTT; CDR3 protein: CASSRRWANQPQHF